The clone carrying this TCR beta chain was observed many times. These data originate in a study of T-cell reconstitution after alpha-beta-depleted transplantation in children. Using unique molecular identifiers, the investigators prepared the TCRbeta library. TCRdb called the PCR reads again in MiXCR, with one record for every CDR3 protein. The sample consists of 200,000 to 300,000 distinct CDR3 sequences, approximately 12% of them appearing once. This receptor was identified in a human donor who donated a stem cell graft to a child with acute lymphoblastic leukemia. Here the sequenced sample was PBMCs from the stem cell graft donor, taken from the stem cell graft.

CDR3 loop: CASSQTRSTDTQYF. The CDR3 DNA reads TGTGCCAGCAGCCAGACACGGAGCACAGATACGCAGTATTTT. J is TRBJ2-3 and V is TRBV7-9; D remains ambiguous. The CDR3 is 14 residues long. Germline CDR1 reads SEHNR; CDR2 reads FQNEAQ (reference sequence). V was trimmed by 5 bases and J by 0 bases, leaving 9 bases between them.